This T cell receptor (beta chain) was found in a study of cytomegalovirus exposure and HLA in healthy donors. The study ran its PCR with 60 Vbeta and 13 Jbeta primers. As processed by the authors: An analysis that came later counted 77 million or so unique TCR beta chains, approximately 10 million shared. The assay was immunoSEQ multiplex PCR, and TCRdb's table has in-frame clones only and misses some. V and J calls and clone size are as listed in that table; D and trimming were resolved from the DNA. Of 120,000 or so clones in the sample, over 70% were seen once. The donors were healthy bone marrow donors. Study results and limitations: When the data were analyzed later, several of the most significant clusters appeared to be linked to common viral pathogens. On later analysis, the bulk of CMV-associated TCR beta chains appeared to be HLA-restricted.

For this clone: Antigen unknown.

Between the trimmed V and J ends, which lost 3 bases and 0 bases, there was a span of 5 bases. Per germline, CDR1 SGDLS and CDR2 YYNGEE. This CDR3 has 13 residues. This rearrangement joins TRBV9 to TRBJ2-3, with a possible D match to TRBD2 (5 bases). This sequence was found in a woman aged 45-65 years in good health and CMV-seropositive. The sequenced material came from PBMCs. The CDR3 region is CASSGTSTDTQYF. The CDR3 DNA is TGTGCCAGCAGCGGGACTAGCACAGATACGCAGTATTTT.